A selection of T cell receptor beta chains follows, all from one sample in a study of blood T cell repertoires in COVID-19. The method was immunoSEQ multiplex PCR; TCRdb's version includes in-frame clones alone and lacks a portion of them. The table has about 250,000 clones, over 65% seen once; the top ten hold around 3.2%. Sequencing was done on a sample of peripheral blood. The receptors originated from a woman of 80 years or more with acute or convalescent COVID-19. Each CDR3 is given with its conserved first and last residue. D genes are given only for firm matches. Clone size is given for some rows only: seen once, a few or many times, or a class if the clone is expanded.

d_call | j_call | v_call | clone_size | cdr3_nt | cdr3_aa
- | TRBJ1-6 | TRBV27 | - | TGTGCCAGCAGTTCGCTTGAGACAGGCGTTAATTCACCCCTCCACTTT | CASSSLETGVNSPLHF
- | TRBJ1-1 | TRBV6-2/TRBV6-3 | - | TGTGCCAGCAGCCCTTCATTCACCGTATCCAGGACAAGGGCTTTCTTT | CASSPSFTVSRTRAFF
TRBD2 | TRBJ2-7 | TRBV6-5 | once | TGTGCCAGCAGTTACTCGGCGGGAGGTACTGCCTACGAGCAGTACTTC | CASSYSAGGTAYEQYF
TRBD1 | TRBJ1-6 | TRBV28 | once | TGTGCCAGCAGTTCGTCCGACAGGGGAGGAAATTCACCCCTCCACTTT | CASSSSDRGGNSPLHF
TRBD2 | TRBJ2-3 | TRBV7-3 | - | TGTGCCAGCAGCCCGACTAGCGGGGGGAAAAGCGATACGCAGTATTTT | CASSPTSGGKSDTQYF
TRBD1 | TRBJ2-5 | TRBV6-5 | - | TGTGCCAGCAGTAATGGACAGGGTGGAGAGACCCAGTACTTC | CASSNGQGGETQYF
TRBD1 | TRBJ1-2 | TRBV18 | - | TGTGCCAGCTCACCAAACCGGGACAGCATCTATGGCTACACCTTC | CASSPNRDSIYGYTF
- | TRBJ1-1 | TRBV7-9 | once | TGTGCCAGCAGCTTAAATGAGGGTAATGCTGAAGCTTTCTTT | CASSLNEGNAEAFF
TRBD1 | TRBJ2-3 | TRBV15 | - | TGTGCCACCAGCAGGGGACAGGGGCGCACAGATACGCAGTATTTT | CATSRGQGRTDTQYF
TRBD2 | TRBJ2-1 | TRBV5-1 | - | TGCGCCAGCAGTAATAATCCGGGACTAGGGGACAATGAGCAGTTCTTC | CASSNNPGLGDNEQFF
- | TRBJ2-2 | TRBV11-2 | - | TGTGCCAGCAGCTTATCCGGGGGGCGCGCCGGGGAGCTGTTTTTT | CASSLSGGRAGELFF
TRBD2 | TRBJ2-3 | TRBV20-1 | few | TGCAGTGCTAGTATAGCGGGAGGGTTGGCAGATACGCAGTATTTT | CSASIAGGLADTQYF
TRBD2 | TRBJ2-7 | TRBV5-1 | - | TGCGCCAGCAGCTCGACTAGCGGGCTAGCCTACGAGCAGTACTTC | CASSSTSGLAYEQYF
- | TRBJ2-7 | TRBV5-4 | few | TGTGCCAGCAGCACCCGGACAAGCCTTTCCTACGAGCAGTACTTC | CASSTRTSLSYEQYF
TRBD2 | TRBJ2-2 | TRBV15 | - | TGTGCCACCAGCAGAGTGGGGAGACTAGCGGTTCCGCAGAACACCGGGGAGCTGTTTTTT | CATSRVGRLAVPQNTGELFF
- | TRBJ2-3 | TRBV2 | - | TGTGCCAGCAGCACTACAGATACGCAGTATTTT | CASSTTDTQYF
TRBD2 | TRBJ2-4 | TRBV9 | many | TGTGCCAGCAGCGTAGGGCCTAGCGGGGGGAGGGACATTCAGTACTTC | CASSVGPSGGRDIQYF